This T cell receptor beta chain was captured by sequencing in a study of T-cell memory formation after mild COVID-19. The study, taken as a whole, reports: Cross-reactive memory apparently joined, as some responding clones appeared in pre-infection memory. Chiefly within CM and EM were the contracting CD4+ clones; CD8+ ones were within EMRA.

TCRdb fed the 5' RACE reads into MiXCR, producing one record per CDR3 protein. Here the sample spans 300,000 to 400,000 distinct CDR3 sequences, over 10% being singletons. Worth noting for this clonotype: Its antigen is currently unknown.

V was clipped by 5 bases and J by 6 bases; unmatched bases: 4. This CDR3 contains 13 residues. The germline CDR1 and CDR2 sequences are MNHNY and SVGAGI (reference sequence). The V call is TRBV6-6, the J call TRBJ2-1, with 7 bases identical to TRBD1. The sequencing input was PBMCs or a T cell subset sorted from them (not recorded which). The receptor's source is a man between 18 and 35 years old who had mild COVID-19 (a few samples of this study predate the infection). Cell type and time point are not known. CDR3 DNA: TGTGCCAGCAGTCACGGACAGGTCAATGAGCAGTTCTTC. Encoded protein: CASSHGQVNEQFF.